The subject of this entry is one TCR beta chain. What it binds is not known. The treatment denotes: roughly 10-day PBMC culture with coronavirus spike peptide pools or control peptides (ViraFEST assay). Before TCRs were sequenced, ViraFEST expanded antigen-specific T cells with peptide pools. The V gene's germline CDR1 is KGHDR and CDR2 SFDVKD. V was shortened by 3 bases and J by 2 bases, with 0 bases between the two germline ends. The CDR3 length is 11 residues. Sequenced with the Oncomine TCR Beta short-read assay was DNA taken from cultured CD4+ T cells. TCRdb passed the PCR reads through MiXCR, listing each CDR3 protein once. The sample holds approximately 20,000 distinct CDR3 sequences, approximately 78% seen once. The source of the sample is a study of vaccination and CD4 T cells after COVID-19. Across the study: Researchers treated cells with overlapping spike peptides taken from SARS-CoV-2, HCoV-NL63, HCoV-OC43 and HCoV-229E.

Study results and limitations: In convalescent patients, 304 of 307 vaccine-specific clones were spike mono-reactive. Median numbers of SARS-CoV-2-reactive clonotypes increased from approximately 23 to 38 (not a significant change).

This sample comprised CD4+ T cells from blood, cultured in vitro, obtained after SARS-CoV-2 vaccination. The chain joins TRBV24-1 to TRBJ1-1; D is unclear. The sequence came from a human donor who received a COVID-19 vaccine. The CDR3 region is CATSDNTEAFF. The CDR3 nucleotides are TGTGCCACCAGTGATAACACTGAAGCTTTCTTT.